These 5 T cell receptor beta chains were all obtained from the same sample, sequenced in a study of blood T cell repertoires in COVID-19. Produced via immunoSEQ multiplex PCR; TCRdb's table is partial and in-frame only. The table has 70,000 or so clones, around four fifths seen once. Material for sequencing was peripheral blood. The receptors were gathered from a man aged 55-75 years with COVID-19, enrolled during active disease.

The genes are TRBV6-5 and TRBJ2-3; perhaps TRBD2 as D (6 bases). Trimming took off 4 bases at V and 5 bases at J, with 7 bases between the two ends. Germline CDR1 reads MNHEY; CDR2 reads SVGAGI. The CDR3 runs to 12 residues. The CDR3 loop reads CASSLGGDTQYF. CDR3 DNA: TGTGCCAGCAGTTTGGGGGGAGATACGCAGTATTTT.

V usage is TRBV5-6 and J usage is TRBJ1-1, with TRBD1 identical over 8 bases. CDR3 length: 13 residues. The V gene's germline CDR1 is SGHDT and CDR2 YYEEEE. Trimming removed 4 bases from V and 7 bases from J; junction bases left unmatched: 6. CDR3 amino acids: CASSRSGGYEAFF. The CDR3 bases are TGTGCCAGCAGCCGATCAGGGGGCTATGAAGCTTTCTTT.

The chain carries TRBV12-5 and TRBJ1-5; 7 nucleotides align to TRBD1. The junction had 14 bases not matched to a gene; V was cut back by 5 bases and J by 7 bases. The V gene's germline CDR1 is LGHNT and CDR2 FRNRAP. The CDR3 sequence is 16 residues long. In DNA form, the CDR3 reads TGTGCTAGTGGTGACCCCCTAGGGGGCCCCGGACAGCCCCAGCATTTT. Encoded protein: CASGDPLGGPGQPQHF.

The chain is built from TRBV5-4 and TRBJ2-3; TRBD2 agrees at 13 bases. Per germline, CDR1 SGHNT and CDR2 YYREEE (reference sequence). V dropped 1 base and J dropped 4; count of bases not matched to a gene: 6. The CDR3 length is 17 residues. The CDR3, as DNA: TGTGCCAGCAGCTTGAAACTAGCGGGGGGGCCGTCAGATACGCAGTATTTT. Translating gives CASSLKLAGGPSDTQYF.

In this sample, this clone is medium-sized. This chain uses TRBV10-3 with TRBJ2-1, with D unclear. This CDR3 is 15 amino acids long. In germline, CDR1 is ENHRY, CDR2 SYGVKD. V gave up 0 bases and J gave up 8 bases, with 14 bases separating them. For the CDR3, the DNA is TGTGCCATCAGTGAGTCTTTGTCGGGTTTAGATGAGCAGTTCTTC. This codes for CAISESLSGLDEQFF.